This T cell receptor (beta chain) derives from a study of glioma-infiltrating T cells after dendritic cell vaccination. Study as a whole: Dendritic cell vaccination trial patients had either newly diagnosed or recurrent glioblastoma.

Notes on the study in general: TCR clonality showed no direct relationship with survival.

Fresh-frozen tumor tissue and more than two years of survival data were available for all. PBMC were collected before vaccination, two weeks after the third vaccination, and at progression. This clone appeared a single time. No antigen is known for it. Between the trimmed V and J ends, which lost 2 bases and 4 bases, there was a span of 15 bases. This CDR3 has 15 residues. Looked up from germline, CDR1 is SGHNT and CDR2 is YYREEE (reference sequence). The assay was immunoSEQ multiplex PCR, and TCRdb's table has in-frame clones only and misses some. Of around 96,000 clones detected, around three quarters appear once; the ten largest clones hold around 6%.

The chain employs TRBV5-4 and TRBJ2-5, with D possibly being TRBD1 (5 bases). The receptor was isolated from a human donor with glioblastoma. The sequencing used blood, collected before dendritic cell vaccination. The CDR3 DNA sequence: TGTGCCAGCAGCTTTGGGCAGGGTCGTAGAGAGACCCAGTACTTC. Amino acid sequence: CASSFGQGRRETQYF.